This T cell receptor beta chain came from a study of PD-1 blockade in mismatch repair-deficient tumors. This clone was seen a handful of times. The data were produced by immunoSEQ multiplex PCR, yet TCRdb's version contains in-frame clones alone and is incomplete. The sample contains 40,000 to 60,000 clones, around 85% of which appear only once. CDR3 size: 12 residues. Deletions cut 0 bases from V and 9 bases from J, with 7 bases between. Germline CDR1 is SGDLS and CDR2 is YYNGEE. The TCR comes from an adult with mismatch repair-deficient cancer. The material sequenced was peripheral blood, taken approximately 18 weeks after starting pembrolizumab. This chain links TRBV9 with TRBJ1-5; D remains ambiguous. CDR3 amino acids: CASSVEGGPQHF. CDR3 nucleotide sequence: TGTGCCAGCAGCGTAGAGGGAGGGCCCCAGCATTTT.